This T cell receptor (beta chain) originates from a study of blood T cell repertoires in COVID-19 (TCRdb year 2020). With regard to the full study: Collaborator samples came from the United States, Italy and Spain and covered acute and convalescent phases of COVID-19. The prospective study material was composed of cDNA or gDNA derived from T cells, B-cell-depleted T cells, or PBMCs. Deeply sampled blood TCRbeta repertoires from subjects exposed to, actively infected with, or recovered from COVID-19 were included in the dataset. A freely available public database, intended as a resource for researchers studying the immune response to SARS-CoV-2, is where the repertoires were released. The samples were drawn from the first 160 participants of the ongoing ImmuneRACE study and from over 950 subjects provided by 6 global collaborators. Nearly every sample came with metadata listing a de-identified subject ID, COVID-19 status, age in years and sex. Where available, HLA class I and class II types were obtained from metadata supplied by the sample provider rather than from assay-based typing. What the work shows at the level of the full study, not this receptor alone: Clinical and demographic metadata were provided uncurated, with the amount varying by source and participant.

From the cysteine up to the phenylalanine, the CDR3 has a length of 15 residues. The kept DNA is CDR3 alone, 45 bases in frame from the first base. The germline V gene yields SGHRS for CDR1 and YFSETQ for CDR2. V is trimmed back by 4 bases and J by 6 bases, and the junction contains 5 bases that no gene match accounts for. Collaborating institutions collected whole blood in K2EDTA tubes following their own protocols. For TCRbeta analysis, collaborators shipped samples as frozen whole blood, isolated PBMCs, or DNA extracted from either of those sample types. TCRbeta CDR3 regions were amplified from genomic DNA by means of the immunoSEQ Assay, a bias-controlled multiplex PCR. In the paper's pipeline: The number of nucleated cells in each sample was estimated by amplification of reference gene primers within the assay. Sequence reads were collapsed and filtered to measure the absolute abundance of every unique TCRbeta CDR3 rearrangement. Productive Simpson clonality was computed per sample as the square root of Simpson's diversity index over productive rearrangements. TCRdb carries this immuneACCESS record with in-frame sequences only. Its versions omit some clonotypes, under half of them owing to an unresolved V gene in the studies checked, with the rest unexplained. The DNA was the basis for D and trimming; V, J and clone size are from that table. The sample yields 70,000 to 85,000 clones; about 80% were counted once. Of the sample, about 12% is held by the ten largest clones.

To note about this clone: Which antigen it targets is not known. The input lacks base qualities; no much larger clone sits a single base away.

The sequence links TRBV5-1 to TRBJ1-6, with 9 middle bases fitting TRBD1. The receptor was derived from a man aged 80 or over with acute or convalescent COVID-19. Sequenced material: peripheral blood. The CDR3 region reads CASSPLTGGNSPLHF. The nucleotide sequence is TGCGCCAGCAGCCCCTTGACAGGGGGTAATTCACCCCTCCACTTT.